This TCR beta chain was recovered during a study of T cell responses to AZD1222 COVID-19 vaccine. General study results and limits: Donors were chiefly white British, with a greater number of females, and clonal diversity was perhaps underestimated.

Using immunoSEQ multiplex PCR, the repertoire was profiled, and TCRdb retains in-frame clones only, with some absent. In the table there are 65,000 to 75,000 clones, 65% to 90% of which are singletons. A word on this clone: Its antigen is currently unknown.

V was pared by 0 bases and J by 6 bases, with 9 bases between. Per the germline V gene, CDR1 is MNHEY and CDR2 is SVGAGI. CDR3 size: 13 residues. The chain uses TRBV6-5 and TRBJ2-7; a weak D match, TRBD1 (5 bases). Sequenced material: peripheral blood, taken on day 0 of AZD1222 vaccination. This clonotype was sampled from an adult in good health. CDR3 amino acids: CASSYSWGSEQYF. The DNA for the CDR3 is TGTGCCAGCAGTTACTCGTGGGGCTCCGAGCAGTACTTC.